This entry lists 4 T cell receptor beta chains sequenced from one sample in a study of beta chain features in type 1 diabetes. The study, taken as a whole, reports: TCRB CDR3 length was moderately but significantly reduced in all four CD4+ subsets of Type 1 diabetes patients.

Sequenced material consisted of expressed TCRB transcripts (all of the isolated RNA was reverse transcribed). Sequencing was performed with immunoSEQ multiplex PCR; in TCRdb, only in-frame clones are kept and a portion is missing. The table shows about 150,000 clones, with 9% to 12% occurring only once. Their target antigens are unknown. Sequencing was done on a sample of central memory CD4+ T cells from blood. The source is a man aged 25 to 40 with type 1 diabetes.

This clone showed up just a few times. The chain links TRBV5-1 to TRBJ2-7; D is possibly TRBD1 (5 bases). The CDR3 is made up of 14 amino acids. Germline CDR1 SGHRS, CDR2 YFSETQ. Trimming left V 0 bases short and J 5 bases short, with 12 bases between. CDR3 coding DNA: TGCGCCAGCAGCTTGGAGGGGTTTCTGGACGAGCAGTACTTC. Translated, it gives CASSLEGFLDEQYF.

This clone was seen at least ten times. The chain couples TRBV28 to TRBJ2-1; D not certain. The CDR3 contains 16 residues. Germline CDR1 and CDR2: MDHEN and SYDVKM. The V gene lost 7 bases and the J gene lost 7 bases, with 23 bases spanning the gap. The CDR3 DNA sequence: TGTGCCAGCAAGTCGTCGTCGCCCGCTTACTATAATGAGCAGTTCTTC. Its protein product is CASKSSSPAYYNEQFF.

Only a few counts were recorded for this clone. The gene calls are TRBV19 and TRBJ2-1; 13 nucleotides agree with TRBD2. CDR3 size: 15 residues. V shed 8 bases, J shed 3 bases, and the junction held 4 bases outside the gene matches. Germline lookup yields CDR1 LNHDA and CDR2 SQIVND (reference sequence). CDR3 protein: CASSRTSGSYNEQFF. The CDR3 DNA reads TGTGCCAGTTCTAGGACTAGCGGGAGCTACAATGAGCAGTTCTTC.

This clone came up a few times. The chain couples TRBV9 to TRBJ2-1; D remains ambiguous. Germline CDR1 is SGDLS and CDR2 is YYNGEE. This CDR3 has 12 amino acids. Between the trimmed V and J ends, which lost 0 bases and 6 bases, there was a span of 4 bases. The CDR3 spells CASSVARNEQFF. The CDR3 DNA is TGTGCCAGCAGCGTAGCGCGCAATGAGCAGTTCTTC.